The source of this T cell receptor beta chain is a study of blood T cells in healthy people across ages. The authors ran a second PCR of roughly 7 to 11 cycles using a sample-barcoded 5' primer and a J-beta primer mix. Each of the cDNA molecules was tagged by a template-switch adaptor with 12 random nucleotides. In TCRdb, the 5' RACE reads were re-called with MiXCR into one record per CDR3 protein. The data hold some 890,000 distinct CDR3 sequences, with around 29% observed a single time. This CDR3 has 18 amino acids. J gave up 4 bases and V 1 base, and 6 bases lay outside the gene matches. Germline V gene data show CDR1 as SGHTA and CDR2 as FQGNSA. The sample also formed part of further work on T cells of mothers and their children. That paper notes: Study donors consisted of a few healthy Caucasian mothers and their six children.

The clonotype originates from a woman aged 40-49 years in good health. The chain uses TRBV7-2 and TRBJ2-5; 16 bases align to TRBD2. The sequenced sample consisted of blood. The CDR3 spells CASSLGGLAGGPPETQYF. CDR3 sequence (DNA): TGTGCCAGCAGCTTAGGGGGACTAGCGGGGGGGCCGCCAGAGACCCAGTACTTC.